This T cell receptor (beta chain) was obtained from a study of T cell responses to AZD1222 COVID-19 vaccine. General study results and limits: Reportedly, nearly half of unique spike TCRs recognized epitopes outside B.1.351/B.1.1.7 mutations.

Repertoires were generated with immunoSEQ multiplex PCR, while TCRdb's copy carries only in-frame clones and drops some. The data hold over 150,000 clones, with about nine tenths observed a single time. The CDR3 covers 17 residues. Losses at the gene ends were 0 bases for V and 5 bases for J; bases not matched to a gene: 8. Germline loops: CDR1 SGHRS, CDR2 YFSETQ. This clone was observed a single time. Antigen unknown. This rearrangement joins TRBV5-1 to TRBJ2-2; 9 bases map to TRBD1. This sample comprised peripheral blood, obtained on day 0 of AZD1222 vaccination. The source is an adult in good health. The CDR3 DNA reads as TGCGCCAGCAGCTTGGGACCACAGGGGGCTAGTACCGGGGAGCTGTTTTTT. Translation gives CASSLGPQGASTGELFF.